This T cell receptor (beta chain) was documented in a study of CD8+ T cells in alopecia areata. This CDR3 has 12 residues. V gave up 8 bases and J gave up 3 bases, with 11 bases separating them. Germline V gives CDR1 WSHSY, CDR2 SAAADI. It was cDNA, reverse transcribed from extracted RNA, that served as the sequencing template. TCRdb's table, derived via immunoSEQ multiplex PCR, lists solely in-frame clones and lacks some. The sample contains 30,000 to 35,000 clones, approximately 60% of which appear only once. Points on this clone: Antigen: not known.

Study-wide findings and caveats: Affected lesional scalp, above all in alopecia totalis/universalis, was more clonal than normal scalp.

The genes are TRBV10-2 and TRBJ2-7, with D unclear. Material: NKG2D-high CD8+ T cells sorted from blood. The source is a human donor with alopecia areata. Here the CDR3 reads CASSSSGYEQYF. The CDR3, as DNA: TGCGCCAGCTCGTCCAGTGGCTACGAGCAGTACTTC.